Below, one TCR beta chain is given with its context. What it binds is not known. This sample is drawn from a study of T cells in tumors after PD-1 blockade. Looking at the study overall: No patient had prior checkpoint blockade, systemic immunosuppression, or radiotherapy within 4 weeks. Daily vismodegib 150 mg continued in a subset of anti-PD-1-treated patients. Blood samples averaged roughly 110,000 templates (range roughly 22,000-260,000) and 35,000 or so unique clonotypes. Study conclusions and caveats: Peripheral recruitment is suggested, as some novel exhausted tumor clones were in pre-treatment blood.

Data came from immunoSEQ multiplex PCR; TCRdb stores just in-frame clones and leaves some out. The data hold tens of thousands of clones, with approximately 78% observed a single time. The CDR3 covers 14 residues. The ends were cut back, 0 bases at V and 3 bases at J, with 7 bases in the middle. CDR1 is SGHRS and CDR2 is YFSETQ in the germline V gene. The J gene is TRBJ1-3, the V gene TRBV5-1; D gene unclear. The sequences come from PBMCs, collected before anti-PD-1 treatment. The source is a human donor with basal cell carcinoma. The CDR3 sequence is CASSLAQNGNTIYF. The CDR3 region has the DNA TGCGCCAGCAGCTTGGCCCAGAATGGAAACACCATATATTTT.